The 10 T cell receptor beta chains below all came from one sample that was sequenced in a study of OX40 agonist ivuxolimab in advanced cancers. Libraries were prepared by immunoSEQ multiplex PCR; TCRdb keeps only in-frame clonotypes and omits some of them. This table has about 26,000 clones, about 83% appearing once. This specimen consisted of CD4+ or CD8+ T cells sorted from blood, obtained in a trial of the OX40 agonist ivuxolimab. The receptors stem from an adult with an advanced solid tumor such as melanoma, head and neck, liver or kidney cancer.

This clone was seen once. The chain recombines TRBV27 with TRBJ2-5; a possible D gene is TRBD2 (6 bases). This CDR3 has 14 residues. Germline V gene lookup returns CDR1 MNHEY and CDR2 SMNVEV (reference sequence). Trimming removed 5 bases from V and 1 base from J, with 11 bases in between. DNA for the CDR3: TGTGCCAGCAGTGGAGGGCCCCTCCAAGAGACCCAGTACTTC. This encodes CASSGGPLQETQYF.

This clone was found a few times. The DNA of the CDR3 is TGTGCCTGGAGTCCACTAGCGGGGGTTGGCGGGGAGCTGTTTTTT. Its translation: CAWSPLAGVGGELFF. The chain couples TRBV30 to TRBJ2-2; 11 positions match TRBD2. CDR1 and CDR2 (germline): GTSNPN, SVGIG (reference sequence). V shed 2 bases and J 7 bases; nucleotides not matched to a gene: 6. The CDR3 sequence is 15 residues long.

The V call is TRBV11-1, the J call TRBJ1-5, with unresolved D. This CDR3 region has 10 residues. Deletions cut 8 bases from V and 7 bases from J, with 6 bases between. Looked up from germline, CDR1 is SGHAT and CDR2 is FQDESV (reference sequence). The DNA of the CDR3 is TGTGCCAGCCGATCGCAGCCCCAGCATTTT. It yields the protein CASRSQPQHF.

The chain combines TRBV7-9 with TRBJ2-6; 7 bases agree with TRBD1. The V gene's germline CDR1 is SEHNR and CDR2 FQNEAQ (reference sequence). CDR3 length: 17 amino acids. V gave up 5 bases and J gave up 0 bases; unmatched junction bases: 7. CDR3 in DNA: TGTGCCAGCAGCGAACAGGGGTGGGACTCTGGGGCCAACGTCCTGACTTTC. This codes for CASSEQGWDSGANVLTF.

This clone is a singleton in its sample. The V call is TRBV5-1, the J call TRBJ1-1; D is unclear. The germline gives CDR1 SGHRS, CDR2 YFSETQ. Between the trimmed V and J ends, which lost 0 bases and 1 base, there was a span of 7 bases. This CDR3 is built from 14 residues. The CDR3 here is CASSLESGNTEAFF. The DNA of the CDR3 is TGCGCCAGCAGCTTGGAATCCGGGAACACTGAAGCTTTCTTT.

The J gene is TRBJ2-6, the V gene TRBV7-9; D unclear. Germline CDR1 SEHNR, CDR2 FQNEAQ (reference sequence). CDR3 length: 15 residues. V gave up 0 bases and J gave up 4 bases, with 7 bases separating them. The CDR3 loop reads CASSLAPRGANVLTF. CDR3 coding DNA: TGTGCCAGCAGCTTAGCTCCGCGGGGGGCCAACGTCCTGACTTTC.

This chain joins TRBV4-1 and TRBJ2-3; D may be TRBD2 (6 bases). This CDR3 contains 15 residues. Germline V gene sequence: CDR1 MGHRA, CDR2 YSYEKL. Trimming stripped 2 bases from V and 6 bases from J, with 15 bases between. The CDR3 DNA sequence: TGCGCCAGCAGCCAAAGTTCGGTTGGGGGGGATACGCAGTATTTT. This encodes CASSQSSVGGDTQYF.

The DNA of the CDR3 is TGTGCCAGCAGCGTAGACGGAGGGAACGGGATTAGGCCCCAGCATTTT. It yields the protein CASSVDGGNGIRPQHF. The chain has TRBV9 and TRBJ1-5, with unresolved D. The CDR3 length is 16 residues. The germline gives CDR1 SGDLS, CDR2 YYNGEE. Deletions cut 0 bases from V and 9 bases from J, with 19 bases between.

The chain uses TRBV4-1 and TRBJ1-1; D ambiguous. Germline V gene lookup returns CDR1 MGHRA and CDR2 YSYEKL. CDR3 length: 13 amino acids. The ends were cut back, 3 bases at V and 6 bases at J, with 11 bases in the middle. The CDR3: CASSHPLAAEAFF. As DNA, the CDR3 is TGCGCCAGCAGCCACCCTCTCGCCGCTGAAGCTTTCTTT.

The J gene is TRBJ2-7, the V gene TRBV27; D unclear. Per germline, CDR1 MNHEY and CDR2 SMNVEV (reference sequence). CDR3 length: 14 residues. Trimming removed 6 bases from V and 3 bases from J, with 15 bases in between. The CDR3 region has the DNA TGTGCCAGCAGGTACGGAGCGCCTAGCTACGAGCAGTACTTC. Amino acid sequence: CASRYGAPSYEQYF.